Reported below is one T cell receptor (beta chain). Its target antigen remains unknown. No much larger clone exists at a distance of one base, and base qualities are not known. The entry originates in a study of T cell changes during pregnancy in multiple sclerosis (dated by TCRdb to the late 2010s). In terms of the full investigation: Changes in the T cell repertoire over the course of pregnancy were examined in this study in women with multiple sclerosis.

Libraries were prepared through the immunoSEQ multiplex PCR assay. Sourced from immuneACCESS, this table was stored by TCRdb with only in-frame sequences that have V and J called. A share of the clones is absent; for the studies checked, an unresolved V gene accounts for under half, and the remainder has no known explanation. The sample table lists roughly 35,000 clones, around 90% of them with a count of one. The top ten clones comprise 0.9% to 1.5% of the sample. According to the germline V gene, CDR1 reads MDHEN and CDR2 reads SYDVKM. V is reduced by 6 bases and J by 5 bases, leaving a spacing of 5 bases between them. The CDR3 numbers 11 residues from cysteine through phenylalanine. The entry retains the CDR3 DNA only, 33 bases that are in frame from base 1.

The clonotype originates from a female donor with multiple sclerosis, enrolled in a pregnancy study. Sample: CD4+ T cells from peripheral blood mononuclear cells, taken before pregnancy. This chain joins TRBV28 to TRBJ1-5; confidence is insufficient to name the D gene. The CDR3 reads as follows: CASRTDQPQHF. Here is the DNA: TGTGCCAGCAGAACAGATCAGCCCCAGCATTTT.